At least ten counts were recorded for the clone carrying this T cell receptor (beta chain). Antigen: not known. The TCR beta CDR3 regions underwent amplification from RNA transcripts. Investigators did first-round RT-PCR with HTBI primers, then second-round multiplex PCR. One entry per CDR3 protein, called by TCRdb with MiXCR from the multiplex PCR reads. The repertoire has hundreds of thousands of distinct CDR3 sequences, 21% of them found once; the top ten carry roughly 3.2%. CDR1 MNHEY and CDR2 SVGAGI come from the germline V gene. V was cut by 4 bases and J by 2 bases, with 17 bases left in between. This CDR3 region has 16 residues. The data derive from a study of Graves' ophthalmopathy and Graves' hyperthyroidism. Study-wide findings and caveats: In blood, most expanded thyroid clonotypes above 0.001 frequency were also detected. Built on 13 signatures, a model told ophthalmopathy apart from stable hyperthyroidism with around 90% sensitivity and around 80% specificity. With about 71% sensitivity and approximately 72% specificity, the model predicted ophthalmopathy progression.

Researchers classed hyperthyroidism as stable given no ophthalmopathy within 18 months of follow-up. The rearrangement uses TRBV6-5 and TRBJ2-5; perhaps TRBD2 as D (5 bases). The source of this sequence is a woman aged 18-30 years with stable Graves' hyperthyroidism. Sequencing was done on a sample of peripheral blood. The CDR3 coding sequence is TGTGCCAGCAGTTTGCTCGGACTCGGCGGGCAAGAGACCCAGTACTTC. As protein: CASSLLGLGGQETQYF.